Listed here is a single TCR beta chain. CDR3 and TCR beta VDJ profiling relied on a genomic DNA template. Via MiXCR, TCRdb re-called the reads, giving one row per CDR3 protein. The sample yields roughly 290,000 distinct CDR3 sequences, approximately 57% seen once. Those patients picked for sequencing had displayed CD8+CD57+ cell expansion on flow cytometry. This sample is part of a study of CD8+CD57+ T cells in acquired aplastic anemia. On the study more broadly: When averaged, DNA from sorted CD4+ and CD8+ cells came to 2.5 to 4 ug.

Germline CDR1 and CDR2: KGHDR and SFDVKD. The CDR3 totals 14 residues. V is TRBV24-1 and J is TRBJ2-6; D is ambiguous. The material sequenced was sorted CD4+, CD8+, or CD8+CD57+ T cells (not recorded which) from PBMCs. The sequence was obtained from a human donor with aplastic anemia. The CDR3 loop is CAQLQSSGANVLTF. The CDR3 DNA is TGTGCTCAATTACAGAGCTCTGGGGCCAACGTCCTGACTTTC.